The 9 T cell receptor beta chains listed next were all sequenced from one sample in a study of blood T cell repertoires in COVID-19. The repertoire was sequenced with immunoSEQ multiplex PCR; TCRdb's copy has only in-frame clones and lacks some. This table holds 240,000 or so clones, roughly 86% found once. The specimen sequenced was peripheral blood. Source of these receptors: a man older than 75 with acute or convalescent COVID-19.

This clone occurred a few times. V usage is TRBV28 and J usage is TRBJ1-4; D is unresolved. This CDR3 is built from 16 residues. The V gene lost 6 bases and the J gene lost 5 bases, with 19 bases spanning the gap. Germline V gives CDR1 MDHEN, CDR2 SYDVKM. This chain's CDR3 is CASSLPRGHWNEKLFF. In nucleotides, the CDR3 is TGTGCCAGCAGCCTACCGAGAGGTCATTGGAATGAAAAACTGTTTTTT.

The chain carries TRBV28 and TRBJ2-3; TRBD2 matches at 8 bases. Losses at the gene ends were 4 bases for V and 1 base for J; bases not matched to a gene: 4. Germline CDR1 is MDHEN and CDR2 is SYDVKM. The CDR3 has 15 amino acids. CDR3 in amino acids: CASSSRGGGTDTQYF. DNA of the CDR3: TGTGCCAGCAGTTCTCGGGGGGGAGGCACAGATACGCAGTATTTT.

This clone was picked up one time. The V and J genes are TRBV3-1 (or the pseudogene TRBV3-2) and TRBJ2-4, with D perhaps TRBD2 (5 bases). The CDR3 covers 16 residues. Trimming pared 4 bases from V and 0 bases from J, leaving 13 bases between. Germline CDR1 and CDR2: LGHDT and YNNKEL (reference sequence). The DNA for the CDR3 is TGTGCCAGCAGCCCCCTCTTCGGAGGAGCCAAAAACATTCAGTACTTC. It is translated as CASSPLFGGAKNIQYF.

The chain recombines TRBV19 with TRBJ1-1; 7 bases agree with TRBD1. With 6 bases clipped from V and 1 base from J, the junction kept 5 bases outside the gene matches. CDR3 length: 14 residues. The germline V gene encodes CDR1 LNHDA and CDR2 SQIVND (reference sequence). CDR3 in amino acids: CASRKGQQNTEAFF. DNA for the CDR3: TGTGCCAGTAGGAAGGGACAGCAGAACACTGAAGCTTTCTTT.

The chain is built from TRBV6-5 and TRBJ2-7; D not resolved. V lost 5 bases to trimming and J lost 0 bases, with 11 bases between them. CDR1 is MNHEY and CDR2 is SVGAGI in the germline V gene. CDR3 length equals 14 residues. Written as DNA, the CDR3 is TGTGCCAGCAGTCGAGAGGTCGGCTCCTACGAGCAGTACTTC. This gives the protein CASSREVGSYEQYF.

This chain uses TRBV6-2 or TRBV6-3 with TRBJ1-2, with TRBD1 identical over 8 bases. CDR1 MNHEY and CDR2 SVGEGT come from the germline V gene. The CDR3 totals 14 residues. V shed 2 bases, J shed 8 bases, and the junction held 7 bases outside the gene matches. The DNA for the CDR3 is TGTGCCAGCAGTTACGACAGGGGATTTTGGGGCTACACCTTC. As protein: CASSYDRGFWGYTF.

This clone was seen once. The chain combines TRBV19 with TRBJ1-5; D not resolved. Germline CDR1 LNHDA, CDR2 SQIVND (reference sequence). The CDR3 spans 15 residues. V was shortened by 6 bases and J by 2 bases, with 14 bases between the two germline ends. The chain's CDR3 is CASSPGYGGNQPQHF. The CDR3, as DNA: TGTGCCAGTAGCCCGGGATACGGCGGCAATCAGCCCCAGCATTTT.

This clone has more than one count but fewer than ten. J is TRBJ1-5 and V is TRBV2; 7 nucleotides agree with TRBD1. Trimming at V came to 6 bases and at J to 2 bases, leaving 7 bases not matched to a gene. Looked up from germline, CDR1 is SNHLY and CDR2 is FYNNEI. This CDR3 has 15 residues. CDR3 amino acids: CASSDSGTGNQPQHF. CDR3 nucleotides: TGTGCCAGCAGCGACTCTGGGACAGGCAATCAGCCCCAGCATTTT.

The chain uses TRBV7-2 and TRBJ1-5, with D perhaps matching TRBD1 (5 bases). The CDR3 has 14 amino acids. The ends were cut back, 1 base at V and 9 bases at J, with 13 bases in the middle. CDR1 is SGHTA and CDR2 is FQGNSA in the germline V gene. This chain's CDR3 is CASSLGLWGRPQHF. CDR3 in DNA: TGTGCCAGCAGCTTAGGTCTGTGGGGCCGGCCCCAGCATTTT.